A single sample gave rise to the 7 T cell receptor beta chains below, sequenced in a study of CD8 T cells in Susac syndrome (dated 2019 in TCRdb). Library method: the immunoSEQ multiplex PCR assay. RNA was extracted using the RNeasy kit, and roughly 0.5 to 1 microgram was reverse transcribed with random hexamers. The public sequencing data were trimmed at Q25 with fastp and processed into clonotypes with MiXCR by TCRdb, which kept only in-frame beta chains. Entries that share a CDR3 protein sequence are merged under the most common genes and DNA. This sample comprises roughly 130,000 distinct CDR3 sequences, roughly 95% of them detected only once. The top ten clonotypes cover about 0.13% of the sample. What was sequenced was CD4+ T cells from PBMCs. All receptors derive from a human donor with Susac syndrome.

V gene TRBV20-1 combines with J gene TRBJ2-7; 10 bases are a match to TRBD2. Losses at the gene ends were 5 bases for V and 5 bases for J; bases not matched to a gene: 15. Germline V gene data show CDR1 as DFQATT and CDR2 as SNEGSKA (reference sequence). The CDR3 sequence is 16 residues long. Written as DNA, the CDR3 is TGCAGTGCTGGACCTAGCGGGAGTCCCAGAAACCACGAGCAGTACTTC. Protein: CSAGPSGSPRNHEQYF.

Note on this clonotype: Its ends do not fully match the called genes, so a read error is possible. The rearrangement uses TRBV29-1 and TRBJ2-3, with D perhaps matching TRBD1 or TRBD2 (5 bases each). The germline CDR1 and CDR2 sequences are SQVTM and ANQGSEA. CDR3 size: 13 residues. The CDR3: CSAGTEFTDTQCF. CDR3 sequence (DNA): TGCAGCGCGGGGACGGAATTCACAGATACGCAGTGTTTT.

CDR3 nucleotides: TGCGCCAGCAGCCAAGTGACTAGCGGGAGGTTTTACAATGAGCAGTTCTTC. Encoded protein: CASSQVTSGRFYNEQFF. The V and J genes are TRBV4-1 and TRBJ2-1; 13 bases are a match to TRBD2. The CDR3 runs to 17 residues. After removal of 1 base from V and 4 bases from J, the junction contained 4 bases not matched to a gene. Germline assignment: CDR1 MGHRA and CDR2 YSYEKL.

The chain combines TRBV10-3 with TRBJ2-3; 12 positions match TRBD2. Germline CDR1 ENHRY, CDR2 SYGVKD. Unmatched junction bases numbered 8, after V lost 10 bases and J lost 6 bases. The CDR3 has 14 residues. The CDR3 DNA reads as TGTGCCACCCGACTAGCGGGAGCCTTGGATACGCAGTATTTT. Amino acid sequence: CATRLAGALDTQYF.

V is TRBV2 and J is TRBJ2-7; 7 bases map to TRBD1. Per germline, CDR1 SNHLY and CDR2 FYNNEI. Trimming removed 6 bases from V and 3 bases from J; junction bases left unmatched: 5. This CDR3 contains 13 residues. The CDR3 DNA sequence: TGTGCCAGCAGCCGGACAGGCGACTACGAGCAGTACTTC. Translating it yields CASSRTGDYEQYF.

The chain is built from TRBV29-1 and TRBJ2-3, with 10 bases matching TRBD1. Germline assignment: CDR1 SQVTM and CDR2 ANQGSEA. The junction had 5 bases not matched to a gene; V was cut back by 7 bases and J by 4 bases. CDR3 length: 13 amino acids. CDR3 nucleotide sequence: TGCAGCGCCCGACAGGGGGCCGCAGATACGCAGTATTTT. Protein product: CSARQGAADTQYF.

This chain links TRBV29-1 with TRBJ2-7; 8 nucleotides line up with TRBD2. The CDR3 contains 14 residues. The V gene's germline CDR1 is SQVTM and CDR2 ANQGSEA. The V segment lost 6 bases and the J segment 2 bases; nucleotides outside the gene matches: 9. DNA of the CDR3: TGCAGCGTGGTTACTAGCGGCATACCCTACGAGCAGTACTTC. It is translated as CSVVTSGIPYEQYF.